This note documents a single TCR beta chain sequence. With 60 Vbeta and 13 Jbeta primers, the PCR was carried out. Assay used: immunoSEQ multiplex PCR; TCRdb lists only in-frame clones, some missing. The sample holds roughly 190,000 clones, 65% to 80% seen once. This entry is derived from a study of cytomegalovirus exposure and HLA in healthy donors. Study details: Early released data comprised 80 million to 90 million unique TCRs from HLA-typed donors. Assignment to the Caucasian-associated ancestry cluster applied to 81% of the roughly 420 genotyped donors.

Trimming removed 3 bases from V and 4 bases from J; junction bases left unmatched: 3. Germline V gives CDR1 MNHEY, CDR2 SMNVEV (reference sequence). The CDR3 has 14 residues. Those who donated were healthy bone marrow donors. The chain links TRBV27 to TRBJ1-2, with TRBD1 matching over 9 bases. Sequences were obtained from PBMCs. The clonotype was recovered from a man aged 25-40 years in good health and CMV-seropositive. CDR3 coding DNA: TGTGCCAGCAGTTTTGGGACAGGGACCTATGGCTACACCTTC. It specifies CASSFGTGTYGYTF.